These 13 T cell receptor beta chains originate from one sample sequenced in a study of Ad26.COV2.S vaccination and SARS-CoV-2 variants (dated by TCRdb to the early 2020s). This specimen's treatment or condition label, per the study, means: roughly 18 received Ad26.COV2.S at low or high dose, single or two shots; a few received placebo; per-sample allocation not given. Repertoires of vaccine and placebo recipients were sequenced from samples taken on day 63 after the first injection. The library was built by means of the immunoSEQ multiplex PCR assay. TCRdb limited this immuneACCESS table to in-frame rearrangements with V and J called. A share of clones is missing; checked studies link under half to unresolved V genes, and the rest is unexplained. Across this sample there are around 380,000 clones, with 70% to 90% seen only once. The ten largest account for roughly 3.2% of the sample. Sequencing used peripheral blood, obtained in a trial of Ad26.COV2.S vaccine versus placebo. The receptors derive from a person aged 18-60 years who received the Ad26.COV2.S COVID-19 vaccine or a placebo.

This clone was counted a single time. A clone one base away is much larger, so this may be a read error. The chain uses TRBV10-3 and TRBJ1-1; D uncertain. This CDR3 comprises 12 residues. Germline V gene lookup returns CDR1 ENHRY and CDR2 SYGVKD. The CDR3 DNA reads as TGTACCATCAGATCCGTGAACACTGAAGCTTTCTTT. It encodes CTIRSVNTEAFF.

The V call is TRBV5-1, the J call TRBJ1-3, with D maybe TRBD1 (5 bases). CDR1 is SGHRS, CDR2 YFSETQ, per germline. Between the trimmed V and J ends, which lost 4 bases and 4 bases, there was a span of 18 bases. There are 16 residues in the CDR3. The CDR3 DNA sequence: TGCGCCAGCAGCCCCCAAATGGGGCTGGAAGGAAACACCATATATTTT. Translation: CASSPQMGLEGNTIYF.

V and J are TRBV6-4 and TRBJ1-2; no firm D call. Germline CDR1 reads MRHNA; CDR2 reads SNTAGT. V was shortened by 7 bases and J by 4 bases, with 19 bases between the two germline ends. The CDR3 is 15 residues long. Here the CDR3 reads CASKLDPHLPYGYTF. The CDR3 DNA reads as TGTGCCAGCAAACTTGATCCACACTTACCCTATGGCTACACCTTC.

The rearrangement links TRBV10-1 to TRBJ1-1; D ambiguous. The CDR3 totals 13 residues. Germline-derived CDR1 and CDR2 are WNHNN and SYGVQD (reference sequence). The V gene lost 2 bases and the J gene lost 2 bases, with 6 bases spanning the gap. CDR3 nucleotides: TGCGCCAGCAGTGAGGCGCGAAACACTGAAGCTTTCTTT. This gives the protein CASSEARNTEAFF.

This sequence joins TRBV23-1 and TRBJ2-5; unclear D gene. TRBV23-1 is placed among ORFs of uncertain function. The CDR3 length is 17 residues. V was cut by 2 bases and J by 5 bases, with 21 bases left in between. CDR3 in amino acids: CASSQISCVGDGETQYF. The DNA of the CDR3 is TGCGCCAGCAGTCAAATTTCTTGCGTTGGGGATGGGGAGACCCAGTACTTC.

The sample holds one count of this clone. The chain combines TRBV11-2 with TRBJ1-4, with unresolved D. Germline values: CDR1 SGHAT, CDR2 FQNNGV. The V end lost 5 bases, the J end lost 0 bases, and 13 bases lay between the germline ends. The CDR3 has 16 residues. Here the CDR3 reads CASSLRVIPTNEKLFF. For the CDR3, the DNA is TGTGCCAGCAGCCTACGGGTCATACCAACTAATGAAAAACTGTTTTTT.

This clone occurred once. The genes are TRBV5-1 and TRBJ2-3; 9 positions agree with TRBD2. V lost 2 bases, J lost 1 base, and 2 bases stayed unmatched. CDR1 and CDR2 (germline): SGHRS, YFSETQ. The CDR3 consists of 15 residues. CDR3 in DNA: TGCGCCAGCAGCTTCCGGACTAGCGGCACAGATACGCAGTATTTT. It codes for CASSFRTSGTDTQYF.

The chain employs TRBV11-2 and TRBJ2-1; the match to TRBD2 covers 9 bases. The V gene end was trimmed by 9 bases and the J gene end by 7 bases; junction bases not matched to a gene: 19. CDR3 length: 17 residues. In germline, CDR1 is SGHAT, CDR2 FQNNGV. The CDR3 sequence is CASRPTSVWRGGNEQFF. The CDR3 DNA reads TGTGCCAGTCGTCCTACCTCCGTGTGGCGGGGGGGAAATGAGCAGTTCTTC.

The J gene is TRBJ1-2, the V gene TRBV29-1; D is unresolved. The ends were cut back, 3 bases at V and 6 bases at J, with 5 bases in the middle. The length of the CDR3 is 10 residues. Germline V CDR1 and CDR2: SQVTM, ANQGSEA. DNA for the CDR3: TGCAGCGTTGAGGAGAATGGCTACACCTTC. Protein sequence: CSVEENGYTF.

In regard to this clone: Just one base apart from a much larger clone, this may be a read error. The V gene is TRBV9, the J gene TRBJ2-2; D is unresolved. This CDR3 region has 13 residues. The V gene's germline CDR1 is SGDLS and CDR2 YYNGEE. Trimming removed 4 bases from V and 4 bases from J, with 8 bases in between. CDR3 protein: CASSFGGTGELFF. CDR3 sequence (DNA): TGTGCCAGCAGCTTCGGCGGCACCGGGGAGCTGTTTTTT.

V usage is TRBV10-3 and J usage is TRBJ1-2; a weak D match, TRBD1 (5 bases). V was clipped by 3 bases and J by 0 bases, with 8 bases between them. The V gene's germline CDR1 is ENHRY and CDR2 SYGVKD. The CDR3 has 14 amino acids. CDR3 nucleotides: TGTGCCATCAGTGACGGGGGAGCTAACTATGGCTACACCTTC. It yields the protein CAISDGGANYGYTF.

This clone came up a few times. The chain joins TRBV7-9 to TRBJ1-6; 8 bases match TRBD1. V lost 9 bases and J lost 6; bases outside the gene matches: 7. The CDR3 loop spans 14 amino acids. Germline V gene sequence: CDR1 SEHNR, CDR2 FQNEAQ (reference sequence). The CDR3 loop reads CASDRDRTNSPLHF. For the CDR3, the DNA is TGTGCCAGTGATCGGGACAGGACTAATTCACCCCTCCACTTT. The whole variable domain, filled in from reference TRBV7-9 and TRBJ1-6, reads DTGVSQNPRHKITKRGQNVTFRCDPISEHNRLYWYRQTLGQGPEFLTYFQNEAQLEKSRLLSDRFSAERPKGSFSTLEIQRTEQGDSAMYLCASDRDRTNSPLHFGNGTRLTVT.

The chain couples TRBV19 to TRBJ1-2, with TRBD1 identical over 7 bases. The CDR3 totals 15 residues. With V trimmed by 2 bases and J by 3 bases, 6 bases remained unmatched. The V gene's germline CDR1 is LNHDA and CDR2 SQIVND (reference sequence). CDR3 DNA: TGTGCCAGTAGTATACAGGGGGTAGGGGACTATGGCTACACCTTC. Translation: CASSIQGVGDYGYTF.